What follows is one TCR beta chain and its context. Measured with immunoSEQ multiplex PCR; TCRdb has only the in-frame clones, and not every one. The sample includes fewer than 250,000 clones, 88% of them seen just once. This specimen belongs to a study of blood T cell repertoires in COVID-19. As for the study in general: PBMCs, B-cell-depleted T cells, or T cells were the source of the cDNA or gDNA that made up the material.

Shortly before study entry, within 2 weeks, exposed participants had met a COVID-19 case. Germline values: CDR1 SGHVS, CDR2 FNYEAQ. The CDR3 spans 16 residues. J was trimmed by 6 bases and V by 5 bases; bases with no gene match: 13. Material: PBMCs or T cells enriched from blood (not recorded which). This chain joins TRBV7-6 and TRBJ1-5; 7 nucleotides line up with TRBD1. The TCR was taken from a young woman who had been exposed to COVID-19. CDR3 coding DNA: TGTGCCAGCAGCCTCGGGGGACAGAAGAACGGTCAGCCCCAGCATTTT. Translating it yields CASSLGGQKNGQPQHF. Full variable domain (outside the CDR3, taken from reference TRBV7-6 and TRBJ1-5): GAGVSQSPRYKVTKRGQDVALRCDPISGHVSLYWYRQALGQGPEFLTYFNYEAQQDKSGLPNDRFSAERPEGSISTLTIQRTEQRDSAMYRCASSLGGQKNGQPQHFGDGTRLSIL.